The sequence of this T cell receptor beta chain was determined in a study of memory CD4+ T cells and cytomegalovirus serostatus. About the study: This sample comes from healthy Belgian adults, several CMV seropositive, roughly 22 seronegative.

Findings and caveats of the study: Suggested: most of the CMV-linked TCR signature lies in CD4+ memory cells. Of under 200 reported CMV TCRbeta sequences, around 63 were found in memory CD4+ repertoires.

CDR1 is LGHNA, CDR2 YSLEER, per germline. V lost 0 bases and J 4 bases, leaving 12 bases between the germline ends. The CDR3 consists of 15 residues. The sort gate was single viable CD3+CD4+CD8-CD45RO+ cells for memory CD4+ T cells. CMV serostatus came from serum IgG against pp150, pp28, p38, p52. This clone was detected once. The target antigen is unknown. This table comes from immunoSEQ multiplex PCR, and its TCRdb copy is limited to in-frame clones, with some not included. The sample records about 52,000 clones, about 86% being singletons. This sequence originates from an adult in good health and CMV-seropositive. Material for sequencing was memory CD4+ T cells from blood. The chain combines TRBV4-3 with TRBJ1-2; D perhaps matches TRBD1 (6 bases). The CDR3 bases are TGCGCCAGCAGCCAAGATAGGACAGACTTCTATGGCTACACCTTC. Translated, it gives CASSQDRTDFYGYTF.